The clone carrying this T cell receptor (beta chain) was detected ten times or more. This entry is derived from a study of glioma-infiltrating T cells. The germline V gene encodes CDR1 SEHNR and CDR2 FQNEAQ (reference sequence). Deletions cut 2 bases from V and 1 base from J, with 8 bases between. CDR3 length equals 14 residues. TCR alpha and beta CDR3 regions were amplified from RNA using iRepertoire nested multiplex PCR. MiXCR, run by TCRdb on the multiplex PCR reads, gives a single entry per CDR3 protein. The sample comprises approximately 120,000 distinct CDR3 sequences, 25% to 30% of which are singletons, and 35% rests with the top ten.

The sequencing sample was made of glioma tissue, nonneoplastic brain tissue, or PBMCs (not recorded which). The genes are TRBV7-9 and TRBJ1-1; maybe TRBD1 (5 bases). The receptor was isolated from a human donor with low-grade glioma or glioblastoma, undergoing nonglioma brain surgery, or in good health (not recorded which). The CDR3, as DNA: TGTGCCAGCAGCTTACAGGGAAAGAACACTGAAGCTTTCTTT. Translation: CASSLQGKNTEAFF.